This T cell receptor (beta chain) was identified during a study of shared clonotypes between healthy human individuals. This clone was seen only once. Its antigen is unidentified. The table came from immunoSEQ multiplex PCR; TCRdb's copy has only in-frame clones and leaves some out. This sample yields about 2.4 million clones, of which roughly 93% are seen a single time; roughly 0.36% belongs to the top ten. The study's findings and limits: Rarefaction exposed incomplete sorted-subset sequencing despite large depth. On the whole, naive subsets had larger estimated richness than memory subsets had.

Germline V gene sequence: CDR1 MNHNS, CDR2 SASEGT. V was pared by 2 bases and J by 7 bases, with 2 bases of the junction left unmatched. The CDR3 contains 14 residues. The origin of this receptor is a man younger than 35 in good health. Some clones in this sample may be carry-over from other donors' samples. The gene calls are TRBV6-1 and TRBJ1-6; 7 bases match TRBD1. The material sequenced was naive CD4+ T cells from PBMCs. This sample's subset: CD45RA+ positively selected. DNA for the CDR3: TGTGCCAGCAGTGAAAGGGACAGAAATTCACCCCTCCACTTT. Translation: CASSERDRNSPLHF.